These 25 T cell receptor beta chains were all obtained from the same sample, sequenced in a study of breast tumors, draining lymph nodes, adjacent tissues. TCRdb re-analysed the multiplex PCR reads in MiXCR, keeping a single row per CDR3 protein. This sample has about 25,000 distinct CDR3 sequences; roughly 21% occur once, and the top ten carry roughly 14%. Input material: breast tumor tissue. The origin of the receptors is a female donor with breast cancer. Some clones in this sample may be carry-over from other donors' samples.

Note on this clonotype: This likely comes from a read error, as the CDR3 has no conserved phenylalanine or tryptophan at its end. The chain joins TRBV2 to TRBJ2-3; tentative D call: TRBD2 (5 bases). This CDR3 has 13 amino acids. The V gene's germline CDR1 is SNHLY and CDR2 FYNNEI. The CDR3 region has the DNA TGTGCCAGCGCGGGTACTTACACAGACACGCAGTATCTT. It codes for CASAGTYTDTQYL.

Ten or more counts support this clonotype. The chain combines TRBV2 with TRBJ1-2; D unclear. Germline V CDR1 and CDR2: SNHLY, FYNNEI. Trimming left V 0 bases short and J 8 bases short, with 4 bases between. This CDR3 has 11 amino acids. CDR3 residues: CASSEAGGYTF. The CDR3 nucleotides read TGTGCCAGCAGTGAAGCGGGAGGCTACACCTTC.

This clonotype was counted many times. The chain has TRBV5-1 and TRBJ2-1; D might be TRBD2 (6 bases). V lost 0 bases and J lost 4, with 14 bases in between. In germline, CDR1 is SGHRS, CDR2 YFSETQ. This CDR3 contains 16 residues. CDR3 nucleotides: TGCGCCAGCAGCTTGGGGGTGGCGGGGCCGTACAATGAGCAGTTCTTC. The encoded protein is CASSLGVAGPYNEQFF.

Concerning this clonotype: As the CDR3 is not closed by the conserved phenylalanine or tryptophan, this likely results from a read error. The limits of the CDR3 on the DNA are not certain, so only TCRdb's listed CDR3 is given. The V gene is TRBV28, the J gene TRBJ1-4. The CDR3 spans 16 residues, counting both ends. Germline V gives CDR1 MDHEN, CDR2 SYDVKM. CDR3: CASSWIGGATNEKPFV.

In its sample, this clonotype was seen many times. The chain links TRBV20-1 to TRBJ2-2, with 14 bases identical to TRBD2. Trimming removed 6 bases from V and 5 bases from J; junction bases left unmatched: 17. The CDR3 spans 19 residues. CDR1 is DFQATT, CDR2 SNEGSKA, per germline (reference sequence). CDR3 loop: CSAYSGLAGVWSVTGELFF. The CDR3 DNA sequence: TGCAGTGCGTATTCGGGACTAGCGGGAGTTTGGAGCGTGACCGGGGAGCTGTTTTTT.

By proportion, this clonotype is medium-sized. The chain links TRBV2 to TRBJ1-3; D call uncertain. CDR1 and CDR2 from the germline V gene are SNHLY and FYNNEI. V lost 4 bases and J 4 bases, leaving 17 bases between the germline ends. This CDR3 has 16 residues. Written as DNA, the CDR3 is TGTGCCAGCAGTGTTCGTACACAATTATCGGGAAACACCATATATTTT. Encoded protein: CASSVRTQLSGNTIYF. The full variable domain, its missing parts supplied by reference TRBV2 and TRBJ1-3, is EPEVTQTPSHQVTQMGQEVILRCVPISNHLYFYWYRQILGQKVEFLVSFYNNEISEKSEIFDDQFSVERPDGSNFTLKIRSTKLEDSAMYFCASSVRTQLSGNTIYFGEGSWLTVV.

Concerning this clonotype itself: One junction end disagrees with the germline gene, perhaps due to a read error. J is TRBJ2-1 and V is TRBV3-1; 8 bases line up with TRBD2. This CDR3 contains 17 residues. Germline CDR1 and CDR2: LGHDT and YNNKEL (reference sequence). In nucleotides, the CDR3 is TGTGCCAGCAGCCAGGGACGTACCAGCGGGAGCTACAATGAGCAGTCCTTC. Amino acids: CASSQGRTSGSYNEQSF.

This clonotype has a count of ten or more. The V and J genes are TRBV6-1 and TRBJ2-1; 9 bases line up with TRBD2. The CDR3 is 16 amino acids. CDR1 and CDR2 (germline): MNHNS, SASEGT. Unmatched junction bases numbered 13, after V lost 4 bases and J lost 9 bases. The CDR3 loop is CASSVPFAGGLVEQFF. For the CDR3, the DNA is TGTGCCAGCAGTGTACCTTTCGCGGGAGGGCTTGTTGAGCAGTTCTTC.

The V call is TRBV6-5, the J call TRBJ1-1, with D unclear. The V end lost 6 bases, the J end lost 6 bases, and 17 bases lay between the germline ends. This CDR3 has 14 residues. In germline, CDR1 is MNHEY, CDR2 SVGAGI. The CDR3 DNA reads TGTGCCAGCAGGTCTGGGTACAATATCGCTGAAGCTTTCTTT. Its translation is CASRSGYNIAEAFF.

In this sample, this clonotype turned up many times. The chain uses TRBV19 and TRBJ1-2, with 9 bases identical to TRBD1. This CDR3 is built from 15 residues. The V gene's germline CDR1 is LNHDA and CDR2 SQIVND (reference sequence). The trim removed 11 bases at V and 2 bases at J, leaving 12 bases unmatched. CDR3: CAVLRDRAPNYGYTF. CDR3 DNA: TGTGCCGTCCTCCGGGACAGGGCGCCGAACTATGGCTACACCTTC.

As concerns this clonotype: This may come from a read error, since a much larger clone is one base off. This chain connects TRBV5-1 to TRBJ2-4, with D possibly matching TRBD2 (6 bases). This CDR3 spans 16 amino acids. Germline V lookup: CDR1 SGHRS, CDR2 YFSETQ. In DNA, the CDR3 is TGCGCCAGCAGCTGGTCGGCGGGGTTGGTCAAAAGCATTCAGTACTTC. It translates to CASSWSAGLVKSIQYF.

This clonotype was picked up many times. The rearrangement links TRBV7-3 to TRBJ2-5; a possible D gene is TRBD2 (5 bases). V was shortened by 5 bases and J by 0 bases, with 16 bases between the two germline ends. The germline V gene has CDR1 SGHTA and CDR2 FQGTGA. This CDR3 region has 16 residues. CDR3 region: CASSPGYTGYQETQYF. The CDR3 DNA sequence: TGTGCCAGCAGCCCGGGCTACACGGGGTACCAAGAGACCCAGTACTTC. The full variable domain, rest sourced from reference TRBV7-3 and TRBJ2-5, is GAGVSQTPSNKVTEKGKYVELRCDPISGHTALYWYRQSLGQGPEFLIYFQGTGAADDSGLPNDRFFAVRPEGSVSTLKIQRTERGDSAVYLCASSPGYTGYQETQYFGPGTRLLVL.

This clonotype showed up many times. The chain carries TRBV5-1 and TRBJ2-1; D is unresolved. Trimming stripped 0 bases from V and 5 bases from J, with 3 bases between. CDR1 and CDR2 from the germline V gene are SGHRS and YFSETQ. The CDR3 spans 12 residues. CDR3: CASSLADNEQFF. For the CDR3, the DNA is TGCGCCAGCAGCTTGGCCGACAATGAGCAGTTCTTC.

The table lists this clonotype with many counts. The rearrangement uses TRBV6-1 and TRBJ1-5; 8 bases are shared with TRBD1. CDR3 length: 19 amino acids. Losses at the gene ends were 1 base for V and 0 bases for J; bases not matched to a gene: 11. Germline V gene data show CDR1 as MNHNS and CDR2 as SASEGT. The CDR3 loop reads CASSEGGRGLLFSNQPQHF. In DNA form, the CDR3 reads TGTGCCAGCAGTGAAGGCGGCAGGGGGCTCCTTTTTAGCAATCAGCCCCAGCATTTT.

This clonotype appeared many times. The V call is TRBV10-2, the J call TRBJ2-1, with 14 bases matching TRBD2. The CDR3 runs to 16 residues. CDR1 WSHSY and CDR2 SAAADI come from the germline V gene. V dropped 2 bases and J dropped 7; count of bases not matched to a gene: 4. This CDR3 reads CASSEGWTSGRNEQFF. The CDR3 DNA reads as TGCGCCAGCAGTGAGGGGTGGACTAGCGGGAGGAATGAGCAGTTCTTC.

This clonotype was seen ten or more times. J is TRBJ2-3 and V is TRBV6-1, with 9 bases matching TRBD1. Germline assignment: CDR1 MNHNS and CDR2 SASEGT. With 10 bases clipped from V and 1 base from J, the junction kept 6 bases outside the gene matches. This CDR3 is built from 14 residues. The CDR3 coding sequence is TGTGCCATCTCACGGGACAGGGGCACAGATACGCAGTATTTT. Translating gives CAISRDRGTDTQYF.

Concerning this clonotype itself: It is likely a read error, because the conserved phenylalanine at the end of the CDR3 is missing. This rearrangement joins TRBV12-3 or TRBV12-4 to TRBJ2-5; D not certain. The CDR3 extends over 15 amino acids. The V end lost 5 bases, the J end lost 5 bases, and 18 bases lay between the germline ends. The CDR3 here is CASSTRAVGGETQYS. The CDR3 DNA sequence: TGTGCCAGCAGTACCCGGGCAGTAGGTGGGGAGACCCAGTACTCC.

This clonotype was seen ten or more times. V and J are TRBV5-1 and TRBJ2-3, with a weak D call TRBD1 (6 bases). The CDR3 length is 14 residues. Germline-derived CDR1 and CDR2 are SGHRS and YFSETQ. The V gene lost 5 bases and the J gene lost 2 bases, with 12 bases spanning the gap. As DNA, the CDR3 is TGCGCCAGCAGGGTGGGGGCGCCCACAGATACGCAGTATTTT. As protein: CASRVGAPTDTQYF.

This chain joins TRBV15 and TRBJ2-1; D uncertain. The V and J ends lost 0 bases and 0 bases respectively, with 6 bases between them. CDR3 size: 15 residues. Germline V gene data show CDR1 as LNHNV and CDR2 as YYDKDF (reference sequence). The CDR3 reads CATSRDSSSYNEQFF. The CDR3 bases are TGTGCCACCAGCAGAGATTCGAGCTCCTACAATGAGCAGTTCTTC. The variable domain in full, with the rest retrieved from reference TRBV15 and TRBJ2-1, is DAMVIQNPRYQVTQFGKPVTLSCSQTLNHNVMYWYQQKSSQAPKLLFHYYDKDFNNEADTPDNFQSRRPNTSFCFLDIRSPGLGDTAMYLCATSRDSSSYNEQFFGPGTRLTVL.

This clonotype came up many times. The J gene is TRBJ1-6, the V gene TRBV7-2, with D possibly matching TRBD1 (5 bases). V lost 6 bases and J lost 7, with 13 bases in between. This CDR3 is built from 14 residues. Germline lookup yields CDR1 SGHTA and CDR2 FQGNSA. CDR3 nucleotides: TGTGCCAGCAGGCTCCCAGGGTGGAATTCACCCCTCCACTTT. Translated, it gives CASRLPGWNSPLHF.

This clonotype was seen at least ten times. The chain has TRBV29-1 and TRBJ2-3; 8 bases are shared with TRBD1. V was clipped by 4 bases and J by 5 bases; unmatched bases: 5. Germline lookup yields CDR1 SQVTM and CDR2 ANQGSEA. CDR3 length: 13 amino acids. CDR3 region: CSVGQGTGDTQYF. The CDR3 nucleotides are TGCAGCGTTGGGCAGGGGACAGGAGATACGCAGTATTTT.

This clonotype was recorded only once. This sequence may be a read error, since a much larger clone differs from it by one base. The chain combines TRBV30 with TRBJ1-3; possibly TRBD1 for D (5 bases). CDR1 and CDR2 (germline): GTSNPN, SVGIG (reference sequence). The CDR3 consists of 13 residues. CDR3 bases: TGTGCCTGGGGCTGGGGGATGGAAAACACCATATGTTTT. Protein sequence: CAWGWGMENTICF. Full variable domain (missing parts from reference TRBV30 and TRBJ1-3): SQTIHQWPATLVQPVGSPLSLECTVEGTSNPNLYWYRQAAGRGLQLLFYSVGIGQISSEVPQNLSASRPQDRQFILSSKKLLLSDSGFYLCAWGWGMENTICFGEGSWLTVV.

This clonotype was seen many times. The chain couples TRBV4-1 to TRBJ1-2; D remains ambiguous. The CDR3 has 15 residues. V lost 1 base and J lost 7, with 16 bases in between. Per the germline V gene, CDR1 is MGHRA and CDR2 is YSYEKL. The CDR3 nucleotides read TGCGCCAGCAGCCAAGGGAGGGAGAAAAAGACTGGCTACACCTTC. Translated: CASSQGREKKTGYTF.

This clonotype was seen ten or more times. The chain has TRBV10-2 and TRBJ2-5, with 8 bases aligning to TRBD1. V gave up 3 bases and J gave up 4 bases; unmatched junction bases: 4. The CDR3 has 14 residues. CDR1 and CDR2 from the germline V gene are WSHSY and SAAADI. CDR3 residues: CASSDRTGRETQYF. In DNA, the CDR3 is TGCGCCAGCAGTGACAGGACAGGGAGAGAGACCCAGTACTTC.

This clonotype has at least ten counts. The CDR3 loop reads CATSRVRESRYEQYF. Written as DNA, the CDR3 is TGTGCCACCAGCAGGGTGCGGGAGTCTCGATACGAGCAGTACTTC. The chain employs TRBV15 and TRBJ2-7; 7 bases align to TRBD2. The trim removed 3 bases at V and 4 bases at J, leaving 9 bases unmatched. Germline CDR1 reads LNHNV; CDR2 reads YYDKDF (reference sequence). CDR3 length: 15 residues.